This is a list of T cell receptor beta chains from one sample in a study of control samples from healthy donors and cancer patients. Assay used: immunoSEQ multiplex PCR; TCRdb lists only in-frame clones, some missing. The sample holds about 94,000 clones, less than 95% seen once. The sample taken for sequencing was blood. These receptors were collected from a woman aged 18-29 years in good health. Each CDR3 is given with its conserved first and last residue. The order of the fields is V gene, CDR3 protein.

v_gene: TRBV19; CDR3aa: CAAGPGSKYGYTF
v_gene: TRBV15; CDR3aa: CATSRESGVGGEQYF
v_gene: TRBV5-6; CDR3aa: CASSSDGGRQPQHF
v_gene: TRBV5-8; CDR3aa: CASSWGGAGNTEAFF
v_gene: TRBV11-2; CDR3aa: CASSRMGLAGTDTQYF
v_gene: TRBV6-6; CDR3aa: CASSYLYGYEQYF
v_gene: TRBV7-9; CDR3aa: CASSLMASGGYEQYF
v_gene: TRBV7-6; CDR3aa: CASSLGAGGQETQYF
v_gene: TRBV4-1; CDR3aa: CASSSNLGRSSNQPQHF
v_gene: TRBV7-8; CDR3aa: CASSPAAYSNQPQHF
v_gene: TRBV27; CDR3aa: CASSGAHEGNTEAFF
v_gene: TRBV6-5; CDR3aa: CASRDRGYNEQFF
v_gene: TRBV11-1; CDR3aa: CASSLRRGTDTQYF
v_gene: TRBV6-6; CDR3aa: CASSYYRLALGDTQYF